A single sample is the source of the 7 T cell receptor beta chains below, sequenced in a study of T cell repertoires in cytomegalovirus infection. TCRdb re-called the reads with MiXCR, one entry per CDR3 protein. Altogether almost 500,000 distinct CDR3 sequences are present, roughly 10% being singletons, with the ten largest covering 10% to 13%. Specimen: PBMCs. The receptors shown here come from a human donor in good health (CMV status not recorded). Some clones in this sample may be carry-over from other donors' samples.

This clonotype was observed many times. The V call is TRBV12-3 or TRBV12-4, the J call TRBJ1-2; D uncertain. Trimming left V 1 base short and J 3 bases short, with 6 bases between. The CDR3 contains 13 residues. CDR3 sequence (DNA): TGTGCCAGCAGTTTAGGGACCTACTATGGCTACACCTTC. It encodes CASSLGTYYGYTF.

This clonotype was detected ten times or more. V and J are TRBV5-6 and TRBJ2-6; either TRBD1 or TRBD2 may fit D (5 bases each). Trimming removed 2 bases from V and 2 bases from J, with 14 bases in between. CDR1 SGHDT and CDR2 YYEEEE come from the germline V gene. The CDR3 is 17 residues long. The CDR3 region is CASSFGAGRTGANVLTF. In DNA, the CDR3 is TGTGCCAGCAGCTTCGGGGCGGGCCGGACTGGGGCCAACGTCCTGACTTTC.

This clonotype was seen at least ten times. This chain links TRBV7-8 with TRBJ1-1; 8 nucleotides line up with TRBD1. V trimming: 4 bases; J trimming: 1 base; junction bases outside the gene matches: 8. The CDR3 length is 16 residues. Looked up from germline, CDR1 is SGHVS and CDR2 is FQNEAQ. This CDR3 is CASSSRQGTWNTEAFF. The CDR3 bases are TGTGCCAGCAGCTCTCGACAGGGGACCTGGAACACTGAAGCTTTCTTT.

This clonotype was seen repeatedly, ten times or more. This chain joins TRBV5-6 and TRBJ2-7; tentative D call: TRBD2 (5 bases). Germline V gene lookup returns CDR1 SGHDT and CDR2 YYEEEE. CDR3 length: 14 residues. With 5 bases removed from V and 5 bases from J, the gap between germline ends came to 17 bases. The CDR3 loop is CASSLAPTGHEQYF. CDR3 in DNA: TGTGCCAGCAGTCTAGCCCCTACCGGACACGAGCAGTACTTC.

This clonotype was picked up a small number of times. The rearrangement links TRBV27 to TRBJ1-6; no reliable D call. The CDR3 loop spans 12 amino acids. Germline loops: CDR1 MNHEY, CDR2 SMNVEV (reference sequence). V was cut by 6 bases and J by 10 bases, with 10 bases left in between. For the CDR3, the DNA is TGTGCCAGCAGATGGAAGGGATCACCCCTCCACTTT. Encoded protein: CASRWKGSPLHF.

This clonotype came up many times. This chain connects TRBV6-5 to TRBJ1-1, with no clear D. This CDR3 spans 12 amino acids. Germline CDR1 is MNHEY and CDR2 is SVGAGI. V was clipped by 7 bases and J by 2 bases, with 8 bases between them. The CDR3 loop reads CASKTGNTEAFF. The CDR3 nucleotides read TGTGCCAGCAAAACGGGCAACACTGAAGCTTTCTTT.

This clonotype was detected a few times. The chain links TRBV12-3 or TRBV12-4 to TRBJ1-5; D remains unclear. This CDR3 is 13 amino acids long. V lost 7 bases and J 5 bases, leaving 12 bases between the germline ends. CDR3 sequence: CASMGLSDQPQHF. The CDR3 nucleotides read TGTGCCAGCATGGGTCTTTCCGATCAGCCCCAGCATTTT.